This T cell receptor (beta chain) originates from a study of blood T cell repertoires in COVID-19. About the research overall: Whether acute or convalescent, the COVID-19 samples came from the United States, Italy and Spain.

Per the authors' pipeline: Reference gene primers were amplified, and this amplification served to estimate nucleated cell counts. TCRdb keeps only in-frame clones here, not all; method: immunoSEQ multiplex PCR. D and trimming were read from the DNA, whereas the V and J calls and clone size are those reported in that table. The table shows more than 300,000 clones, with around nine tenths occurring only once. The CDR3 has 16 amino acids. V was pared by 2 bases and J by 6 bases, with 17 bases between. Germline-derived CDR1 and CDR2 are LNHDA and SQIVND (reference sequence). All enrollees were about 18 to 100 years old and from about 24 US areas. Clinical histories supplied by participants themselves formed the basis of cohort assignment. This clone has just one count.

What was sequenced was PBMCs or T cells enriched from blood (not recorded which). The source of this sequence is a woman aged 25-40 years who had been exposed to COVID-19. The chain has TRBV19 and TRBJ1-5, with D maybe TRBD1 (6 bases). CDR3 nucleotides: TGTGCCAGTAGTATATGGGGCAGGGGATACCTTCAGCCCCAGCATTTT. Protein product: CASSIWGRGYLQPQHF. Full variable domain (outside the CDR3, taken from reference TRBV19 and TRBJ1-5): DGGITQSPKYLFRKEGQNVTLSCEQNLNHDAMYWYRQDPGQGLRLIYYSQIVNDFQKGDIAEGYSVSREKKESFPLTVTSAQKNPTAFYLCASSIWGRGYLQPQHFGDGTRLSIL.